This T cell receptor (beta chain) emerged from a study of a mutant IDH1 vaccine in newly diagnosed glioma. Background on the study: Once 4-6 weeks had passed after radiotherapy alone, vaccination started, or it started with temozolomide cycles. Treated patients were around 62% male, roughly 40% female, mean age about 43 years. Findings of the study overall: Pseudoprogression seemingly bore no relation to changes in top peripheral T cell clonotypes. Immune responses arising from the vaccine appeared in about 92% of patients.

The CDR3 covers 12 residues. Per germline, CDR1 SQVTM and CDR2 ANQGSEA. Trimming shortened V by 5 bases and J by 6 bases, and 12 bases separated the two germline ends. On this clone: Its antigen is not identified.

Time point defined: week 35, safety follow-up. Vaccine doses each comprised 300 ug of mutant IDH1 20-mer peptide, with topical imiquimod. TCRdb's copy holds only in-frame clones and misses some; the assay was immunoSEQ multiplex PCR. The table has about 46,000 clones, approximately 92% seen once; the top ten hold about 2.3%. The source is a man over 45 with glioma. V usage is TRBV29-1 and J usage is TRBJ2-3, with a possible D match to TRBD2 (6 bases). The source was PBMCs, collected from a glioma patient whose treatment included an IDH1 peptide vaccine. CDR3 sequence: CSVSGVMDTQYF. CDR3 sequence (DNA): TGCAGCGTTTCGGGGGTAATGGATACGCAGTATTTT.